A single sample gave rise to the 21 T cell receptor beta chains below, sequenced in a study of T cells in women clearing cervical HPV infection. The assay was immunoSEQ multiplex PCR, and TCRdb's table has in-frame clones only and misses some. In all, the sample yields some 26,000 clones. The sample consisted of blood buffy coat. These receptors were collected from a woman between 18 and 69 years old with a cervical HPV16 infection that either progressed to CIN3+ or cleared (not recorded which).

Points on this clone: The read is 3 residues too short to cover the CDR3 end, so that end is filled in from the germline J gene. V and J are TRBV9 and TRBJ2-3; D remains ambiguous. Trimming left V 3 bases short and J 4 bases short, with 12 bases between. Germline V CDR1 and CDR2: SGDLS, YYNGEE. CDR3 length: 14 residues. The part of the CDR3 DNA that was read is TGTGCCAGCAGCGAGGTCGGCGGAGCAGATACG. Its translation is CASSEVGGADT. The full CDR3 sequence reads CASSEVGGADTQYF.

Comments on this clone: The CDR3 goes on 3 residues after the read ends, and that part is filled in from the germline J gene. J is TRBJ2-1 and V is TRBV20-1; weak D call: TRBD2 (6 bases). The CDR3 is 15 amino acids. Per the germline V gene, CDR1 is DFQATT and CDR2 is SNEGSKA (reference sequence). Trimming shortened V by 6 bases and J by 9 bases, and 24 bases separated the two germline ends. The CDR3 loop reads CSAPLRGWVTSEQFF. CDR3 DNA, as far as it was read: TGCAGTGCCCCTCTGCGGGGCTGGGTCACAAGTGAG.

CDR3 residues: CSAQRGPSYEQYF. CDR3 DNA, as far as it was read: TGCAGTGCCCAGCGGGGGCCCTCCTACGAG. The chain has TRBV20-1 and TRBJ2-7; TRBD2 aligns across 8 bases. The read finishes 3 residues shy of the CDR3 end, and the germline J gene is used to complete it. Germline V gene lookup returns CDR1 DFQATT and CDR2 SNEGSKA (reference sequence). The V gene end was trimmed by 6 bases and the J gene end by 0 bases; junction bases not matched to a gene: 4. CDR3 length: 13 amino acids.

Worth noting for this clone: Read coverage stops 3 residues before the CDR3 terminus; the germline J gene supplies the remainder. The genes are TRBV2 and TRBJ2-6; 9 nucleotides match TRBD1. The CDR3 extends over 16 amino acids. Unmatched junction bases numbered 5, after V lost 6 bases and J lost 2 bases. Germline V gene sequence: CDR1 SNHLY, CDR2 FYNNEI. Incomplete CDR3 DNA: TGTGCCAGCAGCGGGACAGGGAAGGCTGGGGCCAACGTC. The encoded protein is CASSGTGKAGANV. In full, the CDR3 reads CASSGTGKAGANVLTF.

For this clone: The sequence runs out 3 residues before the end of the CDR3; the remainder is reconstructed from the germline J gene. The chain recombines TRBV19 with TRBJ2-2, with TRBD1 identical over 7 bases. Germline loops: CDR1 LNHDA, CDR2 SQIVND (reference sequence). The CDR3 sequence is 16 residues long. J lost 4 bases, V lost 4 bases, and 9 bases had no gene match. CDR3: CASSTPGAGGTGELFF. Incomplete CDR3 DNA: TGTGCCAGTAGTACCCCTGGGGCAGGGGGCACCGGGGAG.

Remarks on this clone: The read comes to an end 3 residues before the CDR3 does, leaving the germline J gene to fill in the end. The rearrangement links TRBV5-6 to TRBJ1-4, with a tentative D call TRBD1 (6 bases). V shed 8 bases and J shed 4 bases, with 12 bases lying between them. The germline gives CDR1 SGHDT, CDR2 YYEEEE. The length of the CDR3 is 13 residues. The CDR3 sequence: CASTWGLNEKLFF. CDR3 bases read: TGTGCCAGTACGTGGGGGCTTAATGAAAAA.

A word on this clone: The read comes to an end 3 residues before the CDR3 does, leaving the germline J gene to fill in the end. The chain joins TRBV7-9 to TRBJ2-7; D might be TRBD1 (6 bases). Trimming left V 4 bases short and J 0 bases short, with 13 bases between. CDR1 and CDR2 (germline): SEHNR, FQNEAQ (reference sequence). There are 15 residues in the CDR3. The CDR3 DNA, read in part, is TGTGCCAGCAGCTACGACAGGAGCAGCTCCTACGAG. Encoded protein: CASSYDRSSSYE. The full-length CDR3 reads as CASSYDRSSSYEQYF.

Concerning this clone: The read stops 3 residues short of the end of the CDR3; the missing end is completed from the germline J gene. The chain couples TRBV4-2 to TRBJ1-6; D is possibly TRBD1 (5 bases). Germline CDR1 LGHNA, CDR2 YNFKEQ. The V gene lost 0 bases and the J gene lost 8 bases, with 11 bases spanning the gap. This CDR3 comprises 15 residues. This CDR3 is CASSQDAGEDSPLHF. The CDR3 DNA, read in part, is TGTGCCAGCAGCCAAGATGCGGGGGAGGATTCACCC.

About this clone: The read ends 3 residues shy of where the CDR3 ends; the end is completed using the germline J gene. This chain connects TRBV23-1 to TRBJ2-5; no reliable D call. TRBV23-1 is filed as an ORF, its function uncertain. CDR3 length equals 10 residues. V was cut by 9 bases and J by 3 bases, with 5 bases left in between. CDR3 bases read: TGCGCCAGTAGGGAAGAGACC. The encoded protein is CASREET. The whole CDR3 reads CASREETQYF.

About this clone: The CDR3 is cut off 3 residues early in the read; its end comes from the germline J gene. V gene TRBV7-9 combines with J gene TRBJ1-3; no reliable D call. In germline, CDR1 is SEHNR, CDR2 FQNEAQ (reference sequence). The V gene lost 1 base and the J gene lost 1 base, with 8 bases spanning the gap. This CDR3 is 15 amino acids long. Partial CDR3 DNA: TGTGCCAGCAGCTTAGGGGCCGTGTCTGGAAACACC. Its protein is CASSLGAVSGNT. The entire CDR3 is CASSLGAVSGNTIYF.

As to this clone: The observed sequence ends 3 residues before the CDR3 terminus, with the missing tail filled in from the germline J gene. The gene calls are TRBV5-1 and TRBJ1-1; TRBD1 aligns across 9 bases. CDR3 length: 14 amino acids. Trimming cost V 4 bases and J 4 bases; bases outside gene matches: 5. Germline assignment: CDR1 SGHRS and CDR2 YFSETQ. The part of the CDR3 DNA that was read is TGCGCCAGCAGCCCGGGACAGGGAACCACTGAA. It encodes CASSPGQGTTE. The whole CDR3 sequence reads CASSPGQGTTEAFF.

About this clone: Read coverage stops 3 residues before the CDR3 terminus; the germline J gene supplies the remainder. The V gene is TRBV30, the J gene TRBJ1-1; D unclear. This CDR3 spans 15 amino acids. V shed 3 bases and J shed 2 bases, with 16 bases lying between them. Germline V gene lookup returns CDR1 GTSNPN and CDR2 SVGIG (reference sequence). CDR3: CAWSSDWSANTEAFF. CDR3 bases read: TGTGCCTGGAGCTCAGACTGGTCCGCTAACACTGAA.

A word on this clone: The CDR3 end falls 3 residues outside the read, so it is completed with the germline J gene. This chain links TRBV18 with TRBJ1-1; TRBD1 might be the D (5 bases). CDR1 KGHSH and CDR2 LQKENI come from the germline V gene. Trimming left V 1 base short and J 3 bases short, with 9 bases between. The CDR3 is made up of 14 amino acids. CDR3 bases read: TGTGCCAGCTCACCACGACAGACGGACACTGAA. It is translated as CASSPRQTDTE. The whole CDR3 is CASSPRQTDTEAFF.

Regarding this clone: Coverage ceases 3 residues before the CDR3 finishes, and the germline J gene fills in the end. The chain has TRBV7-9 and TRBJ2-2; tentatively, D is TRBD2 (5 bases). Germline V lookup: CDR1 SEHNR, CDR2 FQNEAQ (reference sequence). This CDR3 region has 14 residues. CDR3 DNA, as far as it was read: TGTGCCAGCAGCTTAGCTGAGGGTGGTGAAAAG. Protein sequence: CASSLAEGGEK. The full CDR3 is CASSLAEGGEKLFF.

With regard to this clone: The read ends 3 residues shy of where the CDR3 ends; the end is completed using the germline J gene. V usage is TRBV19 and J usage is TRBJ1-1; possibly TRBD1 for D (5 bases). Germline lookup yields CDR1 LNHDA and CDR2 SQIVND (reference sequence). The length of the CDR3 is 13 residues. The chain's CDR3 is CASSYTGSREAFF. The part of the CDR3 DNA that was read is TGTGCCAGTAGTTATACAGGATCGAGGGAA.

On this clone: The read terminates 3 residues before the CDR3 end, so the remaining end is supplied by the germline J gene. The V call is TRBV18, the J call TRBJ1-2; D may be TRBD1 (6 bases). The CDR3 has 13 residues. Per the germline V gene, CDR1 is KGHSH and CDR2 is LQKENI. CDR3 DNA, as far as it was read: TGTGCCAGCTCACCTAGCGGGGGCGATACC. It is translated as CASSPSGGDT. The full CDR3 reads CASSPSGGDTYTF.

This chain's CDR3 is CASSFGQGADSPLFF. CDR3 bases read: TGTGCCAGCAGCTTTGGTCAGGGGGCTGATTCACCA. The V gene is TRBV5-6, the J gene TRBJ1-4, with TRBD1 matching over 8 bases. Sequencing ends 3 residues short of the CDR3 end; the germline J gene provides the rest. Germline CDR1 reads SGHDT; CDR2 reads YYEEEE. The CDR3 is 15 residues long. The entire variable domain, with the rest obtained from reference TRBV5-6 and TRBJ1-4, is as follows: DAGVTQSPTHLIKTRGQQVTLRCSPKSGHDTVSWYQQALGQGPQFIFQYYEEEERQRGNFPDRFSGHQFPNYSSELNVNALLLGDSALYLCASSFGQGADSPLFFGSGTQLSVL.

To note about this clone: The CDR3 extends 3 residues past the end of the read, so its final part is completed from the germline J gene. The chain uses TRBV20-1 and TRBJ2-7, with 7 bases aligning to TRBD1. V trimming: 0 bases; J trimming: 0 bases; junction bases outside the gene matches: 5. Germline V CDR1 and CDR2: DFQATT, SNEGSKA (reference sequence). The CDR3 spans 15 residues. The covered CDR3 bases are TGCAGTGCTAGAGATACTGGACAGGCCTCCTACGAG. Translation: CSARDTGQASYE. The entire CDR3 protein reads CSARDTGQASYEQYF.

For this clone: Read data end 3 residues before the CDR3 end; the end is taken from the germline J gene. This chain links TRBV2 with TRBJ1-5, with TRBD1 matching over 9 bases. The CDR3 contains 15 residues. The junction had 8 bases not matched to a gene; V was cut back by 6 bases and J by 5 bases. CDR1 is SNHLY and CDR2 is FYNNEI in the germline V gene. CDR3 DNA (partial): TGTGCCAGCAGCCCCGGGACAGGGATTCATCAGCCC. It translates to CASSPGTGIHQP. The whole CDR3 is CASSPGTGIHQPQHF.

As concerns this clone: The observed sequence ends 3 residues before the CDR3 terminus, with the missing tail filled in from the germline J gene. This sequence joins TRBV12-3 or TRBV12-4 and TRBJ2-7; 7 bases agree with TRBD1. This CDR3 is built from 14 residues. The V gene end was trimmed by 2 bases and the J gene end by 2 bases; junction bases not matched to a gene: 3. The CDR3 is CASSLRDSPYEQYF. The CDR3 bases that were read are TGTGCCAGCAGTTTACGGGACAGTCCCTACGAG.

Points on this clone: The read halts 3 residues ahead of the CDR3 end, with the missing end drawn from the germline J gene. The chain carries TRBV28 and TRBJ2-3; D remains unclear. Germline V lookup: CDR1 MDHEN, CDR2 SYDVKM. The ends were cut back, 4 bases at V and 5 bases at J, with 19 bases in the middle. The CDR3 consists of 16 residues. The part of the CDR3 DNA that was read is TGTGCCAGCAGTTCACCGAGGTCTGCACGCGGAGATACG. Its translation is CASSSPRSARGDT. The whole CDR3 protein reads CASSSPRSARGDTQYF. The full variable domain, completed using reference TRBV28 and TRBJ2-3, is DVKVTQSSRYLVKRTGEKVFLECVQDMDHENMFWYRQDPGLGLRLIYFSYDVKMKEKGDIPEGYSVSREKKERFSLILESASTNQTSMYLCASSSPRSARGDTQYFGPGTRLTVL.